This is a list of T cell receptor beta chains from one sample in a study of cytomegalovirus exposure and HLA in healthy donors. Profiling relied on immunoSEQ multiplex PCR, and the TCRdb table lists in-frame clones only, not all of them. Of approximately 110,000 clones listed, approximately 80% were seen once; the top ten hold around 13%. The sample comprised PBMCs. These receptors were taken from a woman in her forties in good health and CMV-seropositive. Both conserved end residues are part of each CDR3. Each record gives: CDR3 DNA, CDR3 protein, V gene, D gene, clone size, J gene. D genes are given only for firm matches. Clone size, where shown, is once, few, many, or a class for clones that have expanded.

CDR3 DNA: TGTGCCAGCAGCCAAGGGAATCAGGTAGCGGTTCCTAAAGAGCAGTACTTC
CDR3 protein: CASSQGNQVAVPKEQYF
V gene: TRBV4-2
D gene: -
clone size: -
J gene: TRBJ2-7

CDR3 DNA: TGTGCCAGCAGCTTAGGATGGCCCCCGGATACGCAGTATTTT
CDR3 protein: CASSLGWPPDTQYF
V gene: TRBV7-2
D gene: -
clone size: -
J gene: TRBJ2-3

CDR3 DNA: TGTGCCAGCGGACAGGGGGGCGAGCAGTACTTC
CDR3 protein: CASGQGGEQYF
V gene: TRBV7-9
D gene: TRBD1
clone size: -
J gene: TRBJ2-7

CDR3 DNA: TGTTCCAGCAGCTTAGAAAGTACAGGGGGACGTGGCTACACCTTC
CDR3 protein: CSSSLESTGGRGYTF
V gene: TRBV7-9
D gene: TRBD1
clone size: -
J gene: TRBJ1-2

CDR3 DNA: TGTGCCTGGAGTCTCGAGGGGGTGGAAAAACTGTTTTTT
CDR3 protein: CAWSLEGVEKLFF
V gene: TRBV30
D gene: -
clone size: -
J gene: TRBJ1-4

CDR3 DNA: TGTGCCAGCAGCTTAGGCAGGGGACCATACGAGCAGTACTTC
CDR3 protein: CASSLGRGPYEQYF
V gene: TRBV11-2
D gene: -
clone size: -
J gene: TRBJ2-7

CDR3 DNA: TGTGCCAGTAATCGGCTAGCGGGAGTAGATACGCAGTATTTT
CDR3 protein: CASNRLAGVDTQYF
V gene: TRBV6-6
D gene: TRBD2
clone size: -
J gene: TRBJ2-3

CDR3 DNA: TGTGCCAGCAGCTCACTTGACAGGTTCGGCAATGAGCAGTTCTTC
CDR3 protein: CASSSLDRFGNEQFF
V gene: TRBV5-6
D gene: -
clone size: -
J gene: TRBJ2-1

CDR3 DNA: TGTGCCACCAGCAGAGACGGAATACAGGGCAAAGGAGGCGAGCAGTACTTC
CDR3 protein: CATSRDGIQGKGGEQYF
V gene: TRBV15
D gene: -
clone size: -
J gene: TRBJ2-7

CDR3 DNA: TGTGCCAGCACCCAAGGGGCTTACCAAGAGACCCAGTACTTC
CDR3 protein: CASTQGAYQETQYF
V gene: TRBV7-8
D gene: -
clone size: -
J gene: TRBJ2-5

CDR3 DNA: TGTGCCAGTAGTATCCCCCCAGGGGGAGAAACAGATACGCAGTATTTT
CDR3 protein: CASSIPPGGETDTQYF
V gene: TRBV19
D gene: TRBD1
clone size: -
J gene: TRBJ2-3

CDR3 DNA: TGCGCCAGCAGCCAAGACGGGGTAAATGAAAAACTGTTTTTT
CDR3 protein: CASSQDGVNEKLFF
V gene: TRBV5-1
D gene: -
clone size: -
J gene: TRBJ1-4

CDR3 DNA: TGTGCCAGCACCTCCCCCGGGACAGGGAACAATGAGCAGTTCTTC
CDR3 protein: CASTSPGTGNNEQFF
V gene: TRBV6-5
D gene: TRBD1
clone size: -
J gene: TRBJ2-1

CDR3 DNA: TGTGCCAGCAGCGTAGGTTCTCTGGGACTAGGCTTTGAGCAGTTCTTC
CDR3 protein: CASSVGSLGLGFEQFF
V gene: TRBV9
D gene: TRBD2
clone size: once
J gene: TRBJ2-1

CDR3 DNA: TGTGCCACCAGCAGCTATAGCGGGAGCTCCTACGAGCAGTACTTC
CDR3 protein: CATSSYSGSSYEQYF
V gene: TRBV15
D gene: TRBD2
clone size: -
J gene: TRBJ2-7

CDR3 DNA: TGTGCCAGCTCACCACCGAACAAGGCGGCTCGAGAGCAGTACTTC
CDR3 protein: CASSPPNKAAREQYF
V gene: TRBV18
D gene: -
clone size: once
J gene: TRBJ2-7

CDR3 DNA: TGTGCCAGCAGTGACCGCTGGGGGGGATCGAGCTCCTACAATGAGCAGTTCTTC
CDR3 protein: CASSDRWGGSSSYNEQFF
V gene: TRBV6-1
D gene: TRBD2
clone size: -
J gene: TRBJ2-1

CDR3 DNA: TGCGCCAGCCCGACAGGGGGCAATCAGCCCCAGCATTTT
CDR3 protein: CASPTGGNQPQHF
V gene: TRBV5-1
D gene: TRBD1
clone size: -
J gene: TRBJ1-5

CDR3 DNA: TGTGCCAGCAGTCCCCGGACAGGGGATCAGCCCCAGCATTTT
CDR3 protein: CASSPRTGDQPQHF
V gene: TRBV28
D gene: TRBD1
clone size: -
J gene: TRBJ1-5

CDR3 DNA: TGTGCCAGCAGTTTAAGGGACAGCCCCTCCTACGAGCAGTACTTC
CDR3 protein: CASSLRDSPSYEQYF
V gene: TRBV28
D gene: TRBD1
clone size: -
J gene: TRBJ2-7

CDR3 DNA: TGCGCCAGCAGTCCCAGACAGGTCGGGGACACAGATACGCAGTATTTT
CDR3 protein: CASSPRQVGDTDTQYF
V gene: TRBV23-1
D gene: -
clone size: -
J gene: TRBJ2-3

CDR3 DNA: TGTGCCAGCAGTTACGGCCACCGTTCACAGGGGTATGGCTACACCTTC
CDR3 protein: CASSYGHRSQGYGYTF
V gene: TRBV6-5
D gene: TRBD1
clone size: -
J gene: TRBJ1-2

CDR3 DNA: TGTGCCAGCAGCGTCGAGACAGCCCTCTCCTACGAGCAGTACTTC
CDR3 protein: CASSVETALSYEQYF
V gene: TRBV7-2
D gene: -
clone size: once
J gene: TRBJ2-7

CDR3 DNA: TGTGCCAGCAGTCGGACAGGGCTCGGCTACACCTTC
CDR3 protein: CASSRTGLGYTF
V gene: TRBV6-5
D gene: TRBD1
clone size: -
J gene: TRBJ1-2

CDR3 DNA: TGTGCCAGCAGCGTAGACTACCTGAGCTACGAGCAGTACTTC
CDR3 protein: CASSVDYLSYEQYF
V gene: TRBV9
D gene: -
clone size: -
J gene: TRBJ2-7

CDR3 DNA: TGTGCCAGCAGTACAGGGGGAAGGATGGAGACCCAGTACTTC
CDR3 protein: CASSTGGRMETQYF
V gene: TRBV7-2
D gene: TRBD1
clone size: -
J gene: TRBJ2-5

CDR3 DNA: TGTGCCAGCAGCGACACAGGGGCCCGTAATGAAAAACTGTTTTTT
CDR3 protein: CASSDTGARNEKLFF
V gene: TRBV7-8
D gene: TRBD1
clone size: -
J gene: TRBJ1-4

CDR3 DNA: TGTGCCAGCAGCTTTGGACTAGCGGGAGTCCACCGCACTACTAGGGAGCAGTACTTC
CDR3 protein: CASSFGLAGVHRTTREQYF
V gene: TRBV5-4
D gene: TRBD2
clone size: few
J gene: TRBJ2-7

CDR3 DNA: TGTGCCAGCAGCCACGGACAGGGGAATAACTATGGCTACACCTTC
CDR3 protein: CASSHGQGNNYGYTF
V gene: TRBV4-2
D gene: TRBD1
clone size: -
J gene: TRBJ1-2

CDR3 DNA: TGTGCCAGTAGTGGGTCTAGCGGGTGGGGCAATGAGCAGTTCTTC
CDR3 protein: CASSGSSGWGNEQFF
V gene: TRBV19
D gene: TRBD2
clone size: -
J gene: TRBJ2-1

CDR3 DNA: TGTGCCAGTAGTATGAGGGTAGTCACAGATACGCAGTATTTT
CDR3 protein: CASSMRVVTDTQYF
V gene: TRBV19
D gene: -
clone size: -
J gene: TRBJ2-3

CDR3 DNA: TGTGCCAGCAGGCTAGCGGGCCTAACCTACGAGCAGTACTTC
CDR3 protein: CASRLAGLTYEQYF
V gene: TRBV6-6
D gene: TRBD2
clone size: -
J gene: TRBJ2-7

CDR3 DNA: TGTGCCAGCAGTCGGGTATATAACACTGAAGCTTTCTTT
CDR3 protein: CASSRVYNTEAFF
V gene: TRBV6-1
D gene: -
clone size: -
J gene: TRBJ1-1

CDR3 DNA: TGTGCCAGCAGCGGCGGACAGGGTAGAGGCTACACCTTC
CDR3 protein: CASSGGQGRGYTF
V gene: TRBV6-5
D gene: TRBD1
clone size: -
J gene: TRBJ1-2

CDR3 DNA: TGTGCCAGCAGCCCCCGATGGGACAGGGAAAGGGGGTATGGCTACACCTTC
CDR3 protein: CASSPRWDRERGYGYTF
V gene: TRBV7-8
D gene: TRBD1
clone size: -
J gene: TRBJ1-2

CDR3 DNA: TGCGCCAGCAGTGAGCTCGCGGCGCTGGGCCAAGAGACCCAGTACTTC
CDR3 protein: CASSELAALGQETQYF
V gene: TRBV10-2
D gene: -
clone size: -
J gene: TRBJ2-5

CDR3 DNA: TGTGCCAGCAGGCGAGAGGGCAGCCCCGGGGAGCTGTTTTTT
CDR3 protein: CASRREGSPGELFF
V gene: TRBV9
D gene: -
clone size: once
J gene: TRBJ2-2

CDR3 DNA: TGTGCCAGCAGTGAAGCCGCGGGAGTGGGATACGAGCAGTACTTC
CDR3 protein: CASSEAAGVGYEQYF
V gene: TRBV2
D gene: TRBD2
clone size: -
J gene: TRBJ2-7

CDR3 DNA: TGTGCCAGCAGTTACAGGGGGCGCAACGAATGGACGCAGTATTTT
CDR3 protein: CASSYRGRNEWTQYF
V gene: TRBV5-6
D gene: TRBD1
clone size: -
J gene: TRBJ2-3

CDR3 DNA: TGTGCCAGCAGTATGCGGGGCTATGAAAAACTGTTTTTT
CDR3 protein: CASSMRGYEKLFF
V gene: TRBV2
D gene: -
clone size: few
J gene: TRBJ1-4

CDR3 DNA: TGTGCCAGCAGTACGACAGACTCCTACGAGCAGTACTTC
CDR3 protein: CASSTTDSYEQYF
V gene: TRBV2
D gene: -
clone size: -
J gene: TRBJ2-7

CDR3 DNA: TGCGCCAGCAGCCAAGACCCAGGTTATGGCTACACCTTC
CDR3 protein: CASSQDPGYGYTF
V gene: TRBV4-1
D gene: -
clone size: -
J gene: TRBJ1-2

CDR3 DNA: TGTGCCAGTAGAAGGACAGGGACAGATACGCAGTATTTT
CDR3 protein: CASRRTGTDTQYF
V gene: TRBV19
D gene: TRBD1
clone size: -
J gene: TRBJ2-3

CDR3 DNA: TGTGCCAGCAAAACTAGCGGAGGGAACCTTTTGAACAATGAGCAGTTCTTC
CDR3 protein: CASKTSGGNLLNNEQFF
V gene: TRBV28
D gene: TRBD2
clone size: -
J gene: TRBJ2-1

CDR3 DNA: TGTGCCATCAGTCTCACCTCGCGGGAGCTGGGCAATGAGCAGTTCTTC
CDR3 protein: CAISLTSRELGNEQFF
V gene: TRBV10-3
D gene: TRBD2
clone size: -
J gene: TRBJ2-1

CDR3 DNA: TGTGCCAGCAGCCCCGGCTCCCAGCGCGCTGAAGCTTTCTTT
CDR3 protein: CASSPGSQRAEAFF
V gene: TRBV28
D gene: -
clone size: -
J gene: TRBJ1-1

CDR3 DNA: TGCGCCAGCAGCTCCCGGGGGAACACAGATACGCAGTATTTT
CDR3 protein: CASSSRGNTDTQYF
V gene: TRBV5-1
D gene: -
clone size: -
J gene: TRBJ2-3

CDR3 DNA: TGTGCCAGCAGCAAGGGCGGACTGAGCTACAATGAGCAGTTCTTC
CDR3 protein: CASSKGGLSYNEQFF
V gene: TRBV28
D gene: -
clone size: -
J gene: TRBJ2-1

CDR3 DNA: TGTGCCAGCAGTGGCGGGGGGTACTATGGCTACACCTTC
CDR3 protein: CASSGGGYYGYTF
V gene: TRBV6-5
D gene: -
clone size: -
J gene: TRBJ1-2